What follows are 22 T cell receptor beta chains derived from one specimen sequenced in a study of T cell responses to AZD1222 COVID-19 vaccine. Using immunoSEQ multiplex PCR, the repertoire was profiled, and TCRdb retains in-frame clones only, with some absent. The sample consists of under 150,000 clones, more than 85% of them appearing once. This specimen was peripheral blood, taken on day 0 of AZD1222 vaccination. All receptors derive from an adult in good health.

The V and J genes are TRBV10-1 and TRBJ1-1; D is ambiguous. Deletions cut 4 bases from V and 0 bases from J, with 12 bases between. The CDR3 is 15 residues long. The germline CDR1 and CDR2 sequences are WNHNN and SYGVQD (reference sequence). CDR3 DNA sequence: TGCGCCAGCAGTGGAACTGCCCGAATGAACACTGAAGCTTTCTTT. Protein product: CASSGTARMNTEAFF.

The chain has TRBV18 and TRBJ1-3, with D unclear. The germline V and J ends were trimmed by 3 bases and 2 bases, with 11 bases remaining between them. The V gene's germline CDR1 is KGHSH and CDR2 LQKENI. This CDR3 comprises 15 residues. The CDR3 nucleotides read TGTGCCAGCTCACCTTCGGCAGGACCTGGAAACACCATATATTTT. Translation: CASSPSAGPGNTIYF. Full variable domain (rest looked up from reference TRBV18 and TRBJ1-3): NAGVMQNPRHLVRRRGQEARLRCSPMKGHSHVYWYRQLPEEGLKFMVYLQKENIIDESGMPKERFSAEFPKEGPSILRIQQVVRGDSAAYFCASSPSAGPGNTIYFGEGSWLTVV.

The chain has TRBV7-3 and TRBJ2-2, with D unresolved. Germline V gene sequence: CDR1 SGHTA, CDR2 FQGTGA. Trimming cost V 5 bases and J 5 bases, with 12 bases left between them. The CDR3 consists of 14 residues. CDR3: CASSPTRGTGELFF. The CDR3 coding sequence is TGTGCCAGCAGCCCTACGCGTGGGACCGGGGAGCTGTTTTTT.

This rearrangement joins TRBV6-1 to TRBJ1-2; a possible D gene is TRBD1 (5 bases). Per germline, CDR1 MNHNS and CDR2 SASEGT. CDR3 length: 13 amino acids. V shed 2 bases and J shed 9 bases, with 13 bases lying between them. The CDR3 DNA follows: TGTGCCAGCAGTGAATCGCAGGGTAGGAGCTACACCTTC. Protein product: CASSESQGRSYTF.

CDR3 residues: CASSSESNGGYTF. In DNA form, the CDR3 reads TGCGCCAGCAGCTCGGAGAGTAACGGTGGCTACACCTTC. The rearrangement joins TRBV5-1 to TRBJ1-2; D remains unclear. V was shortened by 3 bases and J by 7 bases, with 13 bases between the two germline ends. Germline-derived CDR1 and CDR2 are SGHRS and YFSETQ. The CDR3 spans 13 residues. The whole variable domain, remainder taken from reference TRBV5-1 and TRBJ1-2, is KAGVTQTPRYLIKTRGQQVTLSCSPISGHRSVSWYQQTPGQGLQFLFEYFSETQRNKGNFPGRFSGRQFSNSRSEMNVSTLELGDSALYLCASSSESNGGYTFGSGTRLTVV.

The V gene is TRBV19, the J gene TRBJ2-1; 11 bases agree with TRBD2. Germline CDR1 and CDR2: LNHDA and SQIVND (reference sequence). After removal of 10 bases from V and 4 bases from J, the junction contained 6 bases not matched to a gene. CDR3 length: 14 residues. Written as DNA, the CDR3 is TGTGCCACCCTGGGACTAGCGGAATACAATGAGCAGTTCTTC. Its translation: CATLGLAEYNEQFF. The whole variable domain, filled in from reference TRBV19 and TRBJ2-1, reads DGGITQSPKYLFRKEGQNVTLSCEQNLNHDAMYWYRQDPGQGLRLIYYSQIVNDFQKGDIAEGYSVSREKKESFPLTVTSAQKNPTAFYLCATLGLAEYNEQFFGPGTRLTVL.

This clone was seen a single time. CDR3 DNA sequence: TGTGCCAGCAGCCCCTCCCGGCTCCTAGAGCAATATACCTACAATGAGCAGTTCTTC. The encoded protein is CASSPSRLLEQYTYNEQFF. This chain joins TRBV13 and TRBJ2-1; D remains ambiguous. Germline CDR1 reads PRHDT; CDR2 reads FYEKMQ (reference sequence). The CDR3 is made up of 19 amino acids. The V and J ends lost 5 bases and 2 bases respectively, with 25 bases between them.

The genes are TRBV19 and TRBJ1-5; TRBD1 is a possible D gene (5 bases). V was pared by 5 bases and J by 4 bases, with 15 bases between. Germline assignment: CDR1 LNHDA and CDR2 SQIVND (reference sequence). The CDR3 covers 15 residues. Written as DNA, the CDR3 is TGTGCCAGTAGTGCCTCGGGGGGTGGGAATCAGCCCCAGCATTTT. Its protein product is CASSASGGGNQPQHF.

The chain joins TRBV29-1 to TRBJ2-1; D is unresolved. The CDR3 is 15 residues long. Per the germline V gene, CDR1 is SQVTM and CDR2 is ANQGSEA. Trimming took off 7 bases at V and 4 bases at J, with 20 bases between the two ends. CDR3 protein: CSADDFGEAYNEQFF. In DNA, the CDR3 is TGCAGCGCCGACGATTTCGGCGAGGCATACAATGAGCAGTTCTTC.

The chain has TRBV14 and TRBJ1-2; D unclear. The CDR3 runs 11 residues. Germline V lookup: CDR1 SGHDN, CDR2 FVKESK. Trimming pared 4 bases from V and 8 bases from J, leaving 8 bases between. Here the CDR3 DNA reads TGTGCCAGCAGCCCCGGGAGGGGCTACACCTTC. Translation: CASSPGRGYTF.

This clone came up once. V is TRBV19 and J is TRBJ2-7; TRBD2 matches 7 bases. V shed 1 base, J shed 1 base, and the junction held 4 bases outside the gene matches. The CDR3 has 15 amino acids. CDR1 is LNHDA, CDR2 SQIVND, per germline (reference sequence). In DNA form, the CDR3 reads TGTGCCAGTAGTATAGCGCAGGGAGGGTCCTACGAGCAGTACTTC. It codes for CASSIAQGGSYEQYF.

This chain uses TRBV28 with TRBJ2-3, with 9 nucleotides matching TRBD1. CDR1 and CDR2 (germline): MDHEN, SYDVKM. The J segment lost 4 bases and the V segment lost 5 bases, leaving 7 bases of the junction unmatched. The CDR3 spans 15 residues. The CDR3 sequence: CASSLGQGFPDTQYF. The DNA for the CDR3 is TGTGCCAGCAGTCTGGGACAGGGCTTTCCAGATACGCAGTATTTT.

The CDR3 loop reads CAWSVRVTGANYGYTF. Written as DNA, the CDR3 is TGTGCCTGGAGTGTGAGGGTGACAGGGGCCAACTATGGCTACACCTTC. The rearrangement joins TRBV30 to TRBJ1-2, with 8 bases that match TRBD1. The CDR3 sequence is 16 residues long. CDR1 is GTSNPN and CDR2 is SVGIG in the germline V gene (reference sequence). V lost 0 bases and J lost 2; bases outside the gene matches: 8.

In its sample, this clone was seen a few times. This chain uses TRBV19 with TRBJ1-5; the D gene is possibly TRBD1 (6 bases). The V end was cut by 5 bases, the J end by 7 bases, with 18 bases between. There are 15 residues in the CDR3. Looked up from germline, CDR1 is LNHDA and CDR2 is SQIVND (reference sequence). The CDR3 sequence: CASSPQGGGGQPQHF. CDR3 in DNA: TGTGCCAGTAGTCCACAGGGAGGGGGTGGGCAGCCCCAGCATTTT.

This chain links TRBV11-3 with TRBJ2-2; D possibly corresponds to TRBD1 (6 bases). The germline V gene encodes CDR1 SGHNT and CDR2 YENEEA. Between the trimmed V and J ends, which lost 8 bases and 3 bases, there was a span of 16 bases. The CDR3 runs 15 residues. The CDR3 nucleotides are TGTGCCAGCCAAAATGGGGCAGGGGACACCGGGGAGCTGTTTTTT. This encodes CASQNGAGDTGELFF.

The CDR3 coding sequence is TGTGCCTGGAGGGTGGGGCGGGGGTATAATTCACCCCTCCACTTT. Encoded protein: CAWRVGRGYNSPLHF. The rearrangement uses TRBV30 and TRBJ1-6, with a tentative D call TRBD1 (5 bases). V lost 3 bases and J lost 4, with 13 bases in between. There are 15 residues in the CDR3. CDR1 is GTSNPN, CDR2 SVGIG, per germline (reference sequence). Combining the CDR3 with reference TRBV30 and TRBJ1-6 gives the whole variable domain SQTIHQWPATLVQPVGSPLSLECTVEGTSNPNLYWYRQAAGRGLQLLFYSVGIGQISSEVPQNLSASRPQDRQFILSSKKLLLSDSGFYLCAWRVGRGYNSPLHFGNGTRLTVT.

V usage is TRBV18 and J usage is TRBJ2-7; 13 positions agree with TRBD2. Per the germline V gene, CDR1 is KGHSH and CDR2 is LQKENI. CDR3 length equals 14 residues. Losses at the gene ends were 2 bases for V and 5 bases for J; bases not matched to a gene: 0. The CDR3 protein is CASSPGLAGDEQYF. In DNA, the CDR3 is TGTGCCAGCTCACCAGGACTAGCGGGAGACGAGCAGTACTTC.

The V and J genes are TRBV6-5 and TRBJ2-7; 7 positions match TRBD1. CDR3 length: 13 amino acids. In germline, CDR1 is MNHEY, CDR2 SVGAGI. V trimming: 6 bases; J trimming: 4 bases; junction bases outside the gene matches: 6. This CDR3 is CASRYRGPYEQYF. Written as DNA, the CDR3 is TGTGCCAGCAGGTACAGGGGACCGTACGAGCAGTACTTC.

This clone is a singleton in its sample. This chain joins TRBV2 and TRBJ1-1; 7 positions match TRBD1. This CDR3 has 14 residues. Germline V gene lookup returns CDR1 SNHLY and CDR2 FYNNEI. Trimming at V came to 8 bases and at J to 4 bases, leaving 10 bases not matched to a gene. The CDR3 sequence is CASGMRQGGTEAFF. The CDR3 DNA sequence: TGTGCCAGCGGAATGAGACAGGGCGGCACTGAAGCTTTCTTT.

This sequence joins TRBV11-2 and TRBJ2-7; no firm D call. Looked up from germline, CDR1 is SGHAT and CDR2 is FQNNGV. This CDR3 has 14 residues. Trimming took off 1 base at V and 4 bases at J, with 11 bases between the two ends. The DNA of the CDR3 is TGTGCCAGCAGCTTAGGGCGTCCCTCTTACGAGCAGTACTTC. Residues: CASSLGRPSYEQYF.

This chain joins TRBV6-5 and TRBJ1-2; D is possibly TRBD1 (5 bases). The germline V and J ends were trimmed by 4 bases and 5 bases, with 11 bases remaining between them. Looked up from germline, CDR1 is MNHEY and CDR2 is SVGAGI. The CDR3 extends over 13 amino acids. The CDR3 protein is CASSSRDVYGYTF. CDR3 sequence (DNA): TGTGCCAGCAGTTCCAGGGATGTGTATGGCTACACCTTC.

The J gene is TRBJ1-4, the V gene TRBV25-1; 9 nucleotides align to TRBD1. The V gene end was trimmed by 6 bases and the J gene end by 8 bases; junction bases not matched to a gene: 10. The CDR3 loop spans 15 amino acids. CDR1 and CDR2 from the germline V gene are MGHDK and SYGVNS. CDR3: CASSQPGQGLEKLFF. CDR3 DNA: TGTGCCAGCAGCCAGCCGGGACAGGGCTTAGAAAAACTGTTTTTT.